These 2 T cell receptor beta chains were sequenced from one sample in a study of T cells in Graves' hyperthyroidism and ophthalmopathy. It was RNA transcripts that yielded the amplified TCR beta CDR3 regions. The primer set for the first-round RT-PCR of the TCR CDR3 was HTBI. TCRdb passed the multiplex PCR reads through MiXCR, listing each CDR3 protein once. The sample has roughly 400,000 distinct CDR3 sequences; roughly 14% are singletons. Specimen: blood. The source is a woman in her late teens or twenties with Graves' hyperthyroidism that later progressed to Graves' ophthalmopathy.

The CDR3 loop reads CSATPLAGGTDTQYF. CDR3 nucleotides: TGCAGTGCTACACCCCTAGCGGGAGGGACAGATACGCAGTATTTT. V usage is TRBV20-1 and J usage is TRBJ2-3; TRBD2 agrees at 12 bases. J lost 3 bases, V lost 4 bases, and 5 bases had no gene match. The CDR3 has 15 residues. CDR1 is DFQATT and CDR2 is SNEGSKA in the germline V gene (reference sequence).

This clonotype was found many times. The chain combines TRBV10-3 with TRBJ1-1, with TRBD1 matching 8 bases. This CDR3 region has 14 residues. The germline V gene encodes CDR1 ENHRY and CDR2 SYGVKD. Trimming removed 4 bases from V and 1 base from J; junction bases left unmatched: 2. CDR3 protein: CAISGGQGNTEAFF. CDR3 in DNA: TGTGCCATCAGTGGCGGACAGGGGAACACTGAAGCTTTCTTT.